The rows below give T cell receptor beta chains drawn from one sample of a study of spatial heterogeneity in lung cancer. One entry per CDR3 protein, called by TCRdb with MiXCR from the 5' RACE reads. The sample records 45,000 or so distinct CDR3 sequences, approximately 10% being singletons. This specimen consisted of PBMCs, obtained at surgery. The receptors stem from a female donor with early-stage non-small cell lung cancer. The CDR3 runs from the conserved cysteine through the conserved F or W. Each record gives: J gene, V gene, D gene, clone size, CDR3 protein, CDR3 DNA. The D gene is left open where the match is weak. Size is omitted from some rows. Given values are once, few, many or a class for expanded clones.

>TRBJ2-7|TRBV18|.|.
CASSPPAGKFGREQYF
TGTGCCAGCTCACCTCCCGCAGGGAAGTTTGGGAGAGAGCAGTACTTC
>TRBJ2-1|TRBV6-2/TRBV6-3|.|.
CASSYSKVAGQFF
TGTGCCAGCAGTTACTCGAAAGTCGCGGGGCAGTTCTTC
>TRBJ1-2|TRBV14|.|many
CASSQTANYGYTF
TGTGCCAGCAGCCAAACGGCCAACTATGGCTACACCTTC
>TRBJ2-3|TRBV19|.|few
CASSIVAGASDTQYF
TGTGCCAGTAGTATAGTGGCGGGGGCGTCAGATACGCAGTATTTT
>TRBJ2-3|TRBV20-1|.|many
CSARPQSTDTQYF
TGCAGTGCTAGACCACAAAGCACAGATACGCAGTATTTT
>TRBJ2-5|TRBV2|TRBD2|many
CASTMWASGETQYF
TGTGCCAGCACTATGTGGGCTAGCGGAGAGACCCAGTACTTC
>TRBJ2-2|TRBV5-1|TRBD1|.
CASSLSVGGQGAGELFF
TGCGCCAGCAGCTTGTCGGTCGGGGGACAGGGGGCCGGGGAGCTGTTTTTT
>TRBJ1-1|TRBV12-3/TRBV12-4|TRBD1|many
CASTSGGGGFTEAFF
TGTGCCAGCACCTCAGGGGGGGGAGGATTCACTGAAGCTTTCTTT
>TRBJ1-6|TRBV30|TRBD1|few
CAWSDSQGANSPLHF
TGTGCCTGGAGCGACTCACAGGGGGCGAATTCACCCCTCCACTTT
>TRBJ2-7|TRBV2|TRBD1|.
CASSEQGEFYEQYF
TGTGCCAGCAGTGAACAGGGGGAATTCTACGAGCAGTACTTC
>TRBJ2-1|TRBV19|TRBD1|few
CASSLDRLGEQFF
TGTGCCAGTAGTTTGGACAGGCTCGGTGAGCAGTTCTTC
>TRBJ2-5|TRBV5-1|TRBD2|few
CASSYAGDQETQYF
TGCGCCAGCAGCTATGCGGGGGACCAAGAGACCCAGTACTTC
>TRBJ2-4|TRBV4-3|.|few
CASSSGPRNIQYF
TGCGCCAGCAGCTCCGGACCTCGCAACATTCAGTACTTC
>TRBJ1-5|TRBV13|.|.
CASSLGGGSNQPQHF
TGTGCCAGCAGCTTAGGAGGGGGGAGCAATCAGCCCCAGCATTTT
>TRBJ2-7|TRBV20-1|TRBD1|.
CSARAGTVEQYF
TGCAGTGCTAGAGCCGGGACAGTCGAGCAGTACTTC
>TRBJ1-1|TRBV7-9|TRBD1|few
CASSSRQGLRTEAFF
TGTGCCAGCAGCTCAAGACAGGGTCTAAGGACTGAAGCTTTCTTT